The 23 T cell receptor beta chains below come from one sample, sequenced in a study of CD8+CD57+ T cells in acquired aplastic anemia. Using genomic DNA as the template, TCR beta VDJ and CDR3 profiling was carried out. TCRdb called the reads again in MiXCR, with one record for every CDR3 protein. The data hold roughly 160,000 distinct CDR3 sequences, with around 48% observed a single time. Flow cytometry had shown expanded CD8+CD57+ cells in the patients chosen for sequencing. What was sequenced was sorted CD4+, CD8+, or CD8+CD57+ T cells (not recorded which) from PBMCs. The source of these receptors is a human donor with aplastic anemia.

This clonotype was seen a few times. The CDR3 is CASRNSGTSGRAGHEQYF. The CDR3 nucleotides read TGTGCCAGCAGGAACTCCGGGACTAGCGGGAGGGCCGGTCACGAGCAGTACTTC. V is TRBV6-2 or TRBV6-3 and J is TRBJ2-7, with TRBD2 matching 16 bases. Trimming at V came to 6 bases and at J to 5 bases, leaving 13 bases not matched to a gene. The germline V gene encodes CDR1 MNHEY and CDR2 SVGEGT. The CDR3 runs 18 residues.

This rearrangement joins TRBV28 to TRBJ1-3, with TRBD1 matching 8 bases. Germline values: CDR1 MDHEN, CDR2 SYDVKM. The CDR3 runs to 16 residues. After removal of 6 bases from V and 3 bases from J, the junction contained 10 bases not matched to a gene. In DNA, the CDR3 is TGTGCCAGCAGCCTGCAGGGGGCCTTACATGGAAACACCATATATTTT. Its protein is CASSLQGALHGNTIYF.

A remark on this clonotype: A much larger clone differs from this one at a single base, so this may be a read error. The chain couples TRBV27 to TRBJ2-7; either TRBD1 or TRBD2 may supply D (6 bases each). The germline gives CDR1 MNHEY, CDR2 SMNVEV (reference sequence). This CDR3 comprises 15 residues. The CDR3 DNA is TGTGCCAGCAGCCCCCGGCGGGACATAGCCTACGAGCAGCACTTC. Translation: CASSPRRDIAYEQHF.

This clonotype was seen a handful of times. This chain uses TRBV4-2 with TRBJ2-7; 7 positions agree with TRBD2. The V gene end was trimmed by 0 bases and the J gene end by 4 bases; junction bases not matched to a gene: 9. The CDR3 has 16 residues. Germline CDR1 reads LGHNA; CDR2 reads YNFKEQ. The CDR3 nucleotides are TGTGCCAGCAGCCAAGAAGTGGGAAGCGGGGCTTACGAGCAGTACTTC. It is translated as CASSQEVGSGAYEQYF.

This clonotype was observed many times. The V call is TRBV7-8, the J call TRBJ1-5; no definite D call. V lost 1 base and J 9 bases, leaving 13 bases between the germline ends. This CDR3 comprises 14 residues. Germline V gene lookup returns CDR1 SGHVS and CDR2 FQNEAQ. CDR3 in amino acids: CASSLVNLGRPQHF. The CDR3 nucleotides are TGTGCCAGCAGCTTAGTAAATCTTGGTCGGCCCCAGCATTTT.

This chain links TRBV19 with TRBJ2-1; 11 positions agree with TRBD2. The V segment lost 5 bases and the J segment 0 bases; nucleotides outside the gene matches: 3. The V gene's germline CDR1 is LNHDA and CDR2 SQIVND (reference sequence). This CDR3 is 16 amino acids long. CDR3 sequence reads: CASSGGLADSYNEQFF. CDR3 DNA: TGTGCCAGTAGTGGGGGACTAGCGGACTCCTACAATGAGCAGTTCTTC.

This clonotype was counted at least ten times. This chain uses TRBV9 with TRBJ1-6; 8 nucleotides line up with TRBD1. The CDR3 covers 14 residues. Germline CDR1 reads SGDLS; CDR2 reads YYNGEE. With V trimmed by 3 bases and J by 10 bases, 6 bases remained unmatched. Written as DNA, the CDR3 is TGTGCCAGCAGCGCAACAGGGGGGATCTCACCCCTCCACTTT. Translating gives CASSATGGISPLHF.

The CDR3 nucleotides read TGTGCCAGCAGCTTATCGGCCCCGGGACTCTACGAGCAGTACTTC. Its protein product is CASSLSAPGLYEQYF. The chain couples TRBV7-6 to TRBJ2-7; tentatively, D is TRBD2 (6 bases). The V end was cut by 2 bases, the J end by 3 bases, with 14 bases between. The CDR3 length is 15 residues. The germline gives CDR1 SGHVS, CDR2 FNYEAQ.

The chain combines TRBV20-1 with TRBJ1-6; D uncertain. Germline V gene data show CDR1 as DFQATT and CDR2 as SNEGSKA (reference sequence). V was shortened by 1 base and J by 4 bases, with 8 bases between the two germline ends. This CDR3 has 14 residues. Here the CDR3 DNA reads TGCAGTGCTAGAGGAGGCTTATATAATTCACCCCTCCACTTT. Its protein is CSARGGLYNSPLHF.

This clonotype was recorded a few times. The V and J genes are TRBV20-1 and TRBJ2-7; 8 positions match TRBD2. Germline CDR1 reads DFQATT; CDR2 reads SNEGSKA (reference sequence). After removal of 3 bases from V and 2 bases from J, the junction contained 15 bases not matched to a gene. There are 17 residues in the CDR3. CDR3 loop: CSASGGRWVAGTYEQYF. The CDR3 DNA sequence: TGCAGTGCTAGTGGCGGACGATGGGTAGCGGGAACCTACGAGCAGTACTTC.

The genes are TRBV20-1 and TRBJ2-1; TRBD2 aligns across 9 bases. Germline lookup yields CDR1 DFQATT and CDR2 SNEGSKA (reference sequence). The CDR3 has 18 amino acids. V trimming: 6 bases; J trimming: 5 bases; junction bases outside the gene matches: 20. CDR3 nucleotide sequence: TGCAGTGCAAGGACTAGCAGCTTGGATAGCGGGAGCAACAATGAGCAGTTCTTC. Residues: CSARTSSLDSGSNNEQFF.

This clonotype was seen at least ten times. The CDR3 spells CAIRGVSGSGNTIYF. The CDR3 nucleotides read TGTGCCATCAGAGGGGTCAGTGGCTCTGGAAACACCATATATTTT. V usage is TRBV10-3 and J usage is TRBJ1-3; possibly TRBD1 for D (5 bases). CDR1 and CDR2 (germline): ENHRY, SYGVKD. Trimming shortened V by 6 bases and J by 0 bases, and 12 bases separated the two germline ends. This CDR3 comprises 15 residues.

In the case of this clonotype: This clone may be a read error of a much larger clone one base away. This chain links TRBV5-1 with TRBJ1-1; unclear D gene. The germline V gene encodes CDR1 SGHRS and CDR2 YFSETQ. The CDR3 extends over 14 amino acids. The V and J ends lost 7 bases and 6 bases respectively, with 19 bases between them. The CDR3 bases are TGCGCCAGCGTGGATACGGGTGGTTCTGCTGAAGCTTTCTTT. This sequence encodes CASVDTGGSAEAFF.

The V and J genes are TRBV15 and TRBJ2-3; D not certain. Trimming stripped 0 bases from V and 0 bases from J, with 10 bases between. Per germline, CDR1 LNHNV and CDR2 YYDKDF (reference sequence). This CDR3 region has 16 residues. The CDR3 loop reads CATSRDGVESTDTQYF. The CDR3 DNA reads as TGTGCCACCAGCAGAGATGGGGTAGAAAGCACAGATACGCAGTATTTT.

Comments on this clonotype: A much larger clonotype is one base distant, so this may be a read error. The chain couples TRBV4-2 to TRBJ2-1; weak D call: TRBD2 (5 bases). Per germline, CDR1 LGHNA and CDR2 YNFKEQ. Trimming took 0 bases from V and 15 from J, leaving 15 bases between them. This CDR3 comprises 13 residues. Written as DNA, the CDR3 is TGTGCCAGCAGCCAAGATGACGGCCGAGGGCGGTTCTTC. It translates to CASSQDDGRGRFF.

This clonotype was seen a few times. The genes are TRBV30 and TRBJ1-1; no firm D call. Germline V gives CDR1 GTSNPN, CDR2 SVGIG (reference sequence). This CDR3 is built from 13 residues. Trimming removed 4 bases at V and 0 bases at J, with 9 bases between. The CDR3 loop reads CAWKVGLNTEAFF. CDR3 DNA sequence: TGTGCCTGGAAGGTTGGGCTGAACACTGAAGCTTTCTTT.

V is TRBV5-1 and J is TRBJ2-7; 11 bases fit TRBD1. V was clipped by 4 bases and J by 6 bases; unmatched bases: 9. Germline lookup yields CDR1 SGHRS and CDR2 YFSETQ. CDR3 length: 15 amino acids. CDR3 loop: CASSRYGGTGGEQYF. CDR3 nucleotides: TGCGCCAGCAGCAGATACGGCGGGACAGGGGGCGAGCAGTACTTC.

This clonotype was recorded a few times. V and J are TRBV10-3 and TRBJ2-7, with D uncertain. The length of the CDR3 is 12 residues. The germline V and J ends were trimmed by 1 base and 5 bases, with 6 bases remaining between them. Germline V CDR1 and CDR2: ENHRY, SYGVKD. The CDR3 coding sequence is TGTGCCATCAGTGAGTTGGTTAACGAGCAGTACTTC. It specifies CAISELVNEQYF.

This sequence joins TRBV2 and TRBJ1-2, with D tentatively TRBD1 (5 bases). Deletions cut 7 bases from V and 5 bases from J, with 8 bases between. Per germline, CDR1 SNHLY and CDR2 FYNNEI. This CDR3 has 11 residues. The CDR3 region is CASNEGYGYTF. In nucleotides, the CDR3 is TGTGCCAGCAATGAGGGGTATGGCTACACCTTC.

This clonotype was seen ten or more times. The chain combines TRBV19 with TRBJ2-5; D perhaps matches TRBD2 (6 bases). The V and J ends lost 3 bases and 2 bases respectively, with 10 bases between them. CDR1 and CDR2 (germline): LNHDA, SQIVND (reference sequence). The CDR3 covers 14 residues. The CDR3 DNA reads TGTGCCAGTAGTATGCGGGGCGGGCAAGAGACCCAGTACTTC. Protein product: CASSMRGGQETQYF.

The chain uses TRBV15 and TRBJ1-6; no clear D. The CDR3 is 15 residues long. Looked up from germline, CDR1 is LNHNV and CDR2 is YYDKDF (reference sequence). V lost 1 base and J lost 7, with 11 bases in between. This chain's CDR3 is CATSRVGRYNSPLHF. The CDR3 bases are TGTGCCACCAGCAGAGTGGGTAGATACAATTCACCCCTCCACTTT.

There are a few counts of this clonotype. V gene TRBV2 combines with J gene TRBJ2-1, with D possibly TRBD1 on 5 matching bases. Germline V gene data show CDR1 as SNHLY and CDR2 as FYNNEI. The CDR3 is made up of 12 amino acids. The V gene lost 8 bases and the J gene lost 5 bases, with 10 bases spanning the gap. CDR3: CASDTGNNEQFF. As DNA, the CDR3 is TGTGCCAGCGACACAGGAAACAATGAGCAGTTCTTC.

The chain has TRBV10-3 and TRBJ1-1; 10 bases align to TRBD1. The CDR3 has 14 residues. The germline CDR1 and CDR2 sequences are ENHRY and SYGVKD. V shed 10 bases and J 5 bases; nucleotides not matched to a gene: 10. As DNA, the CDR3 is TGTGCCACCAGGGGGTGGGACAGGGGAACTGAAGCTTTCTTT. Translation: CATRGWDRGTEAFF.